These T cell receptor beta chains were read from a single sample in a study of response to subunit inactivated influenza vaccine. Using its own MiXCR run on the RT-PCR reads, TCRdb lists one record per CDR3 protein. Altogether around 320,000 distinct CDR3 sequences are present, about 20% being singletons, with the ten largest covering about 9.4%. This material consisted of PBMCs from blood, taken 21 months after vaccination. The origin of the receptors is a man aged 50 to 69 who received an inactivated influenza vaccine. Both conserved end residues are part of each CDR3. A D gene is named only where the DNA matches it firmly. Some rows mark clone size as missing; the rest say once, few, many or name a class of expanded clone.

abundance	v_gene	d_gene	j_gene	CDR3aa	CDR3nt
few	TRBV11-2	.	TRBJ2-1	CASSLIRGPYNEQFF	TGTGCCAGCAGCTTAATCCGGGGTCCCTACAATGAGCAGTTCTTC
.	TRBV7-2	.	TRBJ1-5	CASSPYRDQPQHF	TGTGCCAGCAGCCCATACAGGGACCAGCCCCAGCATTTT
many	TRBV12-3/TRBV12-4	.	TRBJ2-2	CASRPLQGGGGELFF	TGTGCCAGCAGACCCTTACAGGGTGGAGGCGGGGAGCTGTTTTTT
.	TRBV12-3/TRBV12-4	.	TRBJ1-1	CASSLWGANTEAFF	TGTGCCAGCAGTTTGTGGGGAGCGAACACTGAAGCTTTCTTT
few	TRBV7-2	.	TRBJ1-4	CASSLMTGEKLFF	TGTGCCAGCAGCCTAATGACAGGAGAAAAACTGTTTTTT
.	TRBV29-1	TRBD1	TRBJ2-7	CSVVTGGLTYEQYF	TGCAGCGTCGTTACAGGGGGTCTTACCTACGAGCAGTACTTC
.	TRBV6-6	.	TRBJ2-1	CASSTDDPEQFF	TGTGCCAGCAGTACCGACGATCCTGAGCAGTTCTTC
few	TRBV20-1	.	TRBJ2-7	CSARPIRSPREQYF	TGCAGTGCTAGGCCCATTCGCTCCCCCCGCGAGCAGTACTTC
.	TRBV29-1	.	TRBJ1-3	CSAVRGGGNTIYF	TGCAGCGCCGTGAGGGGAGGTGGAAACACCATATATTTT
.	TRBV4-3	.	TRBJ2-2	CASSQDISGPNTGELFF	TGCGCCAGCAGCCAAGATATCAGCGGACCTAACACCGGGGAGCTGTTTTTT
many	TRBV20-1	.	TRBJ2-3	CSARDRRAQYF	TGCAGTGCTAGAGATAGGCGGGCCCAGTATTTT
few	TRBV7-3	.	TRBJ1-6	CASSLSGLTNSPLHF	TGTGCCAGCAGCTTGAGCGGACTGACTAATTCACCCCTCCACTTT
many	TRBV20-1	TRBD1	TRBJ1-1	CSATPGTGSNTEAFF	TGCAGTGCTACCCCCGGGACAGGATCGAACACTGAAGCTTTCTTT
many	TRBV2	.	TRBJ1-1	CASSVALRRPMNTEAFF	TGTGCCAGCAGTGTTGCTCTAAGACGGCCCATGAACACTGAAGCTTTCTTT
many	TRBV12-3/TRBV12-4	TRBD1	TRBJ2-1	CASSMGTVVLF	TGTGCCAGCAGTATGGGGACAGTCGTGTTGTTC
.	TRBV21-1	.	TRBJ1-5	CASSKEGDGNYSNQPQHF	TGTGCCAGCAGCAAAGAAGGGGACGGGAATTATAGCAATCAGCCCCAGCATTTT
many	TRBV20-1	.	TRBJ1-5	CSARDGSEGAQHF	TGCAGTGCTAGAGATGGGAGTGAGGGGGCCCAGCATTTT
few	TRBV7-6	.	TRBJ1-5	CASSLDGVGNQPQHF	TGTGCCAGCAGCTTAGACGGAGTAGGCAATCAGCCCCAGCATTTT
few	TRBV11-2	.	TRBJ2-1	CASSPVRSHNEQFF	TGTGCCAGCAGCCCCGTGAGAAGCCACAATGAGCAGTTCTTC
many	TRBV7-8	TRBD1	TRBJ1-2	CASSLIGQGGGYTF	TGTGCCAGCAGCTTAATCGGACAGGGCGGCGGCTACACCTTC
few	TRBV28	.	TRBJ1-1	CASSFSGPTEAFF	TGTGCCAGCAGTTTCTCCGGGCCCACTGAAGCTTTCTTT
many	TRBV28	TRBD1	TRBJ1-3	CASSPGGSGNTIYF	TGTGCCAGCAGTCCAGGGGGCTCTGGAAACACCATATATTTT
.	TRBV29-1	.	TRBJ1-3	CSVDAGSNTIYF	TGCAGCGTTGACGCAGGCTCAAACACCATATATTTT
.	TRBV30	.	TRBJ1-5	CAWSGGVQPQHF	TGTGCCTGGAGTGGAGGAGTTCAGCCCCAGCATTTT
.	TRBV7-8	TRBD1	TRBJ1-5	CASSLVQGGNSNQPQHF	TGTGCCAGCAGCTTAGTACAGGGGGGGAATAGCAATCAGCCCCAGCATTTT
few	TRBV28	.	TRBJ2-1	CASIGGRYNEQFF	TGTGCCAGCATTGGCGGGCGCTACAATGAGCAGTTCTTC
.	TRBV4-2	TRBD2	TRBJ2-2	CASSQLSGRTGELFF	TGTGCCAGCAGCCAGCTTAGCGGGAGGACCGGGGAGCTGTTTTTT
few	TRBV10-3	TRBD2	TRBJ2-1	CATLGWAGGWDEQFF	TGTGCCACCCTCGGTTGGGCGGGGGGCTGGGATGAGCAGTTCTTC
.	TRBV24-1	.	TRBJ2-2	CATSDPMVQGGELFF	TGTGCCACCAGTGACCCAATGGTGCAGGGCGGGGAGCTGTTTTTT
.	TRBV2	TRBD1	TRBJ2-3	CASSTGVADTQYF	TGTGCCAGCAGCACAGGGGTGGCAGATACGCAGTATTTT
many	TRBV6-5	TRBD1	TRBJ1-1	CASSFHRGLNTEAFF	TGTGCCAGCAGTTTCCACAGGGGATTGAACACTGAAGCTTTCTTT
.	TRBV2	.	TRBJ1-3	CASSAQGTFSGNTIYF	TGTGCCAGCAGTGCCCAGGGGACATTCTCTGGAAACACCATATATTTT
.	TRBV14	.	TRBJ2-5	CASSQTQETQYF	TGTGCCAGCAGCCAGACGCAAGAGACCCAGTACTTC
.	TRBV3-1	TRBD2	TRBJ2-2	CASSQEKYPLSGGAGELFF	TGTGCCAGCAGCCAAGAGAAATACCCGCTTAGCGGGGGGGCCGGGGAGCTGTTTTTT
.	TRBV19	.	TRBJ2-7	CASGQSYEQYF	TGTGCCAGTGGACAGTCCTACGAGCAGTACTTC
.	TRBV20-1	.	TRBJ1-2	CSARDLTHGYTF	TGCAGTGCTAGAGATCTAACCCATGGCTACACCTTC
.	TRBV5-5	TRBD2	TRBJ2-3	CASSLNGRSTDTQYF	TGTGCCAGCAGCTTAAACGGGAGGAGCACAGATACGCAGTATTTT
.	TRBV29-1	.	TRBJ2-1	CSADEQFF	TGCAGCGCGGATGAGCAGTTCTTC
few	TRBV20-1	TRBD2	TRBJ2-7	CSATDRLAAYYEQYF	TGCAGTGCTACAGATAGACTAGCGGCCTACTACGAGCAGTACTTC
many	TRBV20-1	TRBD1	TRBJ1-2	CSARGRDRETYTF	TGCAGTGCTAGAGGCCGCGACAGGGAGACCTACACCTTC
.	TRBV6-2/TRBV6-3	TRBD1	TRBJ1-1	CASTDRGRTEAFF	TGTGCCAGCACTGACAGGGGAAGAACTGAAGCTTTCTTT
.	TRBV20-1	.	TRBJ2-3	CSARELSRADTDTQYF	TGCAGTGCTAGAGAACTGTCCCGAGCTGACACAGATACGCAGTATTTT
few	TRBV6-2/TRBV6-3	.	TRBJ1-5	CASSPVGPAPNQPQHF	TGTGCCAGCAGTCCCGTAGGTCCGGCCCCCAATCAGCCCCAGCATTTT
.	TRBV6-1	.	TRBJ2-1	CASSPWLYNEQFF	TGTGCCAGCAGTCCCTGGCTCTACAATGAGCAGTTCTTC
few	TRBV20-1	TRBD2	TRBJ2-1	CSAGDSGRAASYNEQFF	TGCAGTGCTGGGGATAGCGGGAGGGCCGCGTCCTACAATGAGCAGTTCTTC
few	TRBV5-1	.	TRBJ2-1	CASSLWVGDNEQFF	TGCGCCAGCAGCTTGTGGGTGGGGGACAATGAGCAGTTCTTC
.	TRBV3-1	.	TRBJ1-1	CASSRVGGGGTEAFF	TGTGCCAGCAGCCGTGTCGGGGGTGGGGGCACTGAAGCTTTCTTT
few	TRBV27	.	TRBJ1-1	CASSLMGGAVTEAFF	TGTGCCAGCAGTCTAATGGGGGGCGCGGTTACTGAAGCTTTCTTT
few	TRBV20-1	TRBD2	TRBJ2-1	CSASPGLAGGPHNEQFF	TGCAGTGCCTCGCCGGGACTAGCGGGAGGGCCGCACAATGAGCAGTTCTTC